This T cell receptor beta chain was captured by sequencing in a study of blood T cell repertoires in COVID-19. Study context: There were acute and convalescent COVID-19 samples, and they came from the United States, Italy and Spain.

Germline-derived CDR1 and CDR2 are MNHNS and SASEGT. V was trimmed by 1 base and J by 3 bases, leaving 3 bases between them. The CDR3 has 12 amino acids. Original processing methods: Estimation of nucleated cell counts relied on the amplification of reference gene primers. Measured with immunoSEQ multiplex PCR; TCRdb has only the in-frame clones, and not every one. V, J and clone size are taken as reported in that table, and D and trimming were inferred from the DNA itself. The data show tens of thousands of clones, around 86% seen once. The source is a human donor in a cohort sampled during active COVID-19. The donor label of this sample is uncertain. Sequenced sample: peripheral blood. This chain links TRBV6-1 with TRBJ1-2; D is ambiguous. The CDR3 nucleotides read TGTGCCAGCAGTGAAGGAGACTATGGCTACACCTTC. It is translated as CASSEGDYGYTF.